One TCR beta chain is described in this entry. Its specificity is unknown. With the Oncomine TCR Beta short-read assay, DNA from cultured CD4+ T cells was sequenced. TCRdb fed the PCR reads into MiXCR, producing one record per CDR3 protein. The sample lists about 16,000 distinct CDR3 sequences; roughly half were seen once. This sample was taken from a study of vaccination and CD4 T cells after COVID-19. CDR1 and CDR2 (germline): LNHDA, SQIVND (reference sequence). Trimming took 6 bases from V and 4 from J, leaving 16 bases between them. There are 14 residues in the CDR3. The treatment: roughly 10-day PBMC culture with coronavirus spike peptide pools or control peptides (ViraFEST assay).

The clonotype was recovered from a human donor who had recovered from COVID-19. This chain links TRBV19 with TRBJ2-7; perhaps TRBD1 as D (6 bases). The sample consisted of CD4+ T cells from blood, cultured in vitro. The CDR3 spells CASSPAGRGYEQYF. CDR3 sequence (DNA): TGTGCCAGTAGCCCCGCGGGCAGGGGTTACGAGCAGTACTTC.